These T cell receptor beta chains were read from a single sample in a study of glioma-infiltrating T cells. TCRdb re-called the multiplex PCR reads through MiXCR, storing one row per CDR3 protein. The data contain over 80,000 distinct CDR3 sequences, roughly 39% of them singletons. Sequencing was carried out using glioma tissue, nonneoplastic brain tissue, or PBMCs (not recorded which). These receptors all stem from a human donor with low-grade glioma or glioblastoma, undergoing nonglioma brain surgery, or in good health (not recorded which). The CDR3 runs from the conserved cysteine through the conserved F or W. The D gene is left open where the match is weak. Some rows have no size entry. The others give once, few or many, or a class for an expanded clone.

TGTGCCAGCAGCCCTGGTGGAGGGGGCCAGACCCAGTACTTC	CASSPGGGGQTQYF	TRBJ2-5	TRBV5-5	.	.
TGTGCCAGCAGCGTCACAGGCAATAGCAATCAGCCCCAGCATTTT	CASSVTGNSNQPQHF	TRBJ1-5	TRBV9	few	.
TGTGCCAACAGTCCTACAGTAATCTATGGCTACACCTTC	CANSPTVIYGYTF	TRBJ1-2	TRBV6-2/TRBV6-3	.	.
TGTGCCAGCAGTTTATTTAGCGGGAGGAGCTCCTACAATGAGCAGCTCTTC	CASSLFSGRSSYNEQLF	TRBJ2-1	TRBV12-3/TRBV12-4	.	TRBD2
TGCGCCACCAAAGAACGGGGGCCCACAGATACGCAGTATTTT	CATKERGPTDTQYF	TRBJ2-3	TRBV5-1	many	.
TGTGCCAGTAGTGCCAACCAAGAGACCCAGTACTTC	CASSANQETQYF	TRBJ2-5	TRBV19	many	.
TGCGCCAGCAGCGGCAGAATTAAAGAAGCTTTCTTT	CASSGRIKEAFF	TRBJ1-1	TRBV6-2/TRBV6-3	.	.
TGCAGTGCTAGAGAAGGCGCGAACACCGGGGAGCTGTTTTTT	CSAREGANTGELFF	TRBJ2-2	TRBV20-1	many	.
TGTGCCAGCTCACCACCGTTCCTGGGACAGGGTGCCCATGAGCAGTTCTTC	CASSPPFLGQGAHEQFF	TRBJ2-1	TRBV18	few	TRBD1
TGTGCCAGTAGTCCGGACAGGGGGGGTGATGAGCAGTTCTTC	CASSPDRGGDEQFF	TRBJ2-1	TRBV19	many	TRBD1
TGTGCCACCAGCATAGGGCTAGCGGCCTTCCAAGAGACCCAGTACTTC	CATSIGLAAFQETQYF	TRBJ2-5	TRBV15	.	TRBD2
TGTGCCAGCAGCGCCGGGACAGGGGGCGGCAATGGCTACACCTTC	CASSAGTGGGNGYTF	TRBJ1-2	TRBV9	few	TRBD1
TGTGCCAGCAGTGAAGCGCTTCTGGGCGGGCTCGAGGCCCAGCATTTT	CASSEALLGGLEAQHF	TRBJ1-5	TRBV2	many	.
TGTGGCAGCAGCTACTTCGGGACATATTACGAGCAGTACTTC	CGSSYFGTYYEQYF	TRBJ2-7	TRBV6-2/TRBV6-3	.	.
TGTGCCAGCAGCTTAGGTTCGGGGAAAGAGGCCCAGTACTTC	CASSLGSGKEAQYF	TRBJ2-5	TRBV7-2	.	.
TGTGCCCGCAGTCTCCCAGGGACAGTGTTTGGAGGATTTGAAAAAATGTTTTTT	CARSLPGTVFGGFEKMFF	TRBJ1-4	TRBV27	.	TRBD1
TGTGCCAGTAAGAGACAGGGCGGGAACACTGAAGCTTTCTTT	CASKRQGGNTEAFF	TRBJ1-1	TRBV19	many	TRBD1
TGCGCCAGCAGCCAAGAGGGGGGGGCCCGGCTGTACAATGAGCAGTTCTTC	CASSQEGGARLYNEQFF	TRBJ2-1	TRBV4-1	many	.
TGTGCCAGCAGTTACTCTCTGAGGTACCTGGAAGGCTACACCTTC	CASSYSLRYLEGYTF	TRBJ1-2	TRBV6-5	many	.
TGTGCCAGCAGTCCGATAGTCCGGGGTTGTGATCAGCCCCAGCATTTT	CASSPIVRGCDQPQHF	TRBJ1-5	TRBV28	.	.
TGCAGCGCTGGGACTCAATACTACAATGAGCAGTTCTTC	CSAGTQYYNEQFF	TRBJ2-1	TRBV29-1	few	.
TGTGCCAGCAGTGAAGCGGGGAGGGCCGCCTACAATGAGCAGTTCTTC	CASSEAGRAAYNEQFF	TRBJ2-1	TRBV6-4	.	TRBD2
TGTGCCACCAGCAGAGATACCCTAGCGGGAGTGGGGGGGGGAAATGAGCAGTTCTTC	CATSRDTLAGVGGGNEQFF	TRBJ2-1	TRBV15	.	TRBD2
TGTGCCAGCAGTCCGAGGGCGAGCGGACAGTACAATGAGCAGTTCTTC	CASSPRASGQYNEQFF	TRBJ2-1	TRBV2	many	.
TGTGCCACCAGCCCCCCCGGGACAGGCAGGAATCAGCCCCAGCATTTT	CATSPPGTGRNQPQHF	TRBJ1-5	TRBV15	.	TRBD1
TGCAGTGCTACGGATAGCGGGAGGGCCTCCTACGAGCAGTACTTC	CSATDSGRASYEQYF	TRBJ2-7	TRBV20-1	many	TRBD2
TGTGCCAGCAGCCAAGCTAGGTTCCCTGGGGCCAACGTCCTGACTTTC	CASSQARFPGANVLTF	TRBJ2-6	TRBV3-1	.	.
TGTGCCAGCAGTGTGGGCTACGAGCAGTACTATGGCTACACCTTC	CASSVGYEQYYGYTF	TRBJ1-2	TRBV6-1	once	.
TGCAGTGTTAATTGGGACAGATTCTATGCCTATACCTTC	CSVNWDRFYAYTF	TRBJ1-2	TRBV20-1	.	TRBD1
TGCGGTGGTCCGCAGATGAACACTGAAGCTTTCTTT	CGGPQMNTEAFF	TRBJ1-1	TRBV20-1	.	.
TGTGCTAGTGGTCCCTACGATAGAGTTATTAGCAATCAGCCCCAGCATTTT	CASGPYDRVISNQPQHF	TRBJ1-5	TRBV12-5	many	.
TGTGCCAGCAGTTACGGGACAGGAAGCAATCAGCCCCAGCATTTT	CASSYGTGSNQPQHF	TRBJ1-5	TRBV6-6	many	TRBD1
TGTGCCAGTTATTTCGGGGGCGAGTGTGGATACACCTTC	CASYFGGECGYTF	TRBJ1-2	TRBV5-8	.	.
TGTGCCAGCAGTTACATCGACGCAGAGCCCTCTAACTATTGCTCCACCTTC	CASSYIDAEPSNYCSTF	TRBJ1-2	TRBV6-2/TRBV6-3	.	.
TGTGCCAGCAGATCAGCGGGAGGGCCAGAAGATACGCAGTATTTC	CASRSAGGPEDTQYF	TRBJ2-3	TRBV27	.	TRBD2
TGTGCCAGCAGCCAAGATGGAGCCCCCAGCAAGTACGAGCAGTACTTC	CASSQDGAPSKYEQYF	TRBJ2-7	TRBV3-1	many	.
TGTGCCAGTAGTATGGGTCGGAACACTGAAGCTTTCTTT	CASSMGRNTEAFF	TRBJ1-1	TRBV19	many	.
TGTGCCAGTGCCCTCTCACGGGGGGCCGAAAGCGGGGGAAATGAGCAGTTCTTC	CASALSRGAESGGNEQFF	TRBJ2-1	TRBV25-1	.	TRBD2